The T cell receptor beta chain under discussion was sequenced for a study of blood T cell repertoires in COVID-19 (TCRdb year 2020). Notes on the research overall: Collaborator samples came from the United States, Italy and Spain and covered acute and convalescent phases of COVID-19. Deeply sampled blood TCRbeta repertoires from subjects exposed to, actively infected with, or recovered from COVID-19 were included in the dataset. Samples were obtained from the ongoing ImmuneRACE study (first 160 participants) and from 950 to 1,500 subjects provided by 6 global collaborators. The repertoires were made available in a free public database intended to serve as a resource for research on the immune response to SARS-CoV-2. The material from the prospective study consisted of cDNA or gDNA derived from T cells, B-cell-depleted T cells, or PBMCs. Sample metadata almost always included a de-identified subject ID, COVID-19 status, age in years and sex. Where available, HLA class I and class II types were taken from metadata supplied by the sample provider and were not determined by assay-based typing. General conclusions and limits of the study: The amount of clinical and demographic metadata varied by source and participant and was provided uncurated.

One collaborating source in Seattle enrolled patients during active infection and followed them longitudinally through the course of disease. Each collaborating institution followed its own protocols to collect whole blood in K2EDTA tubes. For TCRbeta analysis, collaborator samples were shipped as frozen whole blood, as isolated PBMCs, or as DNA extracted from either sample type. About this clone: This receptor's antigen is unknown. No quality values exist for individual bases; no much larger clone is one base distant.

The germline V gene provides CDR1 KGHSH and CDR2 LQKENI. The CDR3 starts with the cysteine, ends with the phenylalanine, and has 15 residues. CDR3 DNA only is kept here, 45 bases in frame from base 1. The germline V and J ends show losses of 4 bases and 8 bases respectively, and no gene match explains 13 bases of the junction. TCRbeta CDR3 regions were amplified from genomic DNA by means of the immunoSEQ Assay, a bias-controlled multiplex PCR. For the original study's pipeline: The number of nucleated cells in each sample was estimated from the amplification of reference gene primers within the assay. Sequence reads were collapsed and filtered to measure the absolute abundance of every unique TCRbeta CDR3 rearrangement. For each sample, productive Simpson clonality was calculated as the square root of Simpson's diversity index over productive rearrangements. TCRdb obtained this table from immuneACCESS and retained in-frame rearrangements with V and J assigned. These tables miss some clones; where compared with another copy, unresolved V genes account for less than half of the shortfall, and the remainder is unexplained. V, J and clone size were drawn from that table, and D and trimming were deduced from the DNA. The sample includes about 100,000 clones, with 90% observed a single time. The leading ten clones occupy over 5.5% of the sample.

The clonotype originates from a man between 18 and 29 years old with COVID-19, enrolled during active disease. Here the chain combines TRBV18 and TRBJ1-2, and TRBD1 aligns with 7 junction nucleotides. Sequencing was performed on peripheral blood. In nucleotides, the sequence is TGTGCCAGCTCACTAGACAGGGACTGGAGTGGAGGCTACACCTTC. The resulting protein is CASSLDRDWSGGYTF.